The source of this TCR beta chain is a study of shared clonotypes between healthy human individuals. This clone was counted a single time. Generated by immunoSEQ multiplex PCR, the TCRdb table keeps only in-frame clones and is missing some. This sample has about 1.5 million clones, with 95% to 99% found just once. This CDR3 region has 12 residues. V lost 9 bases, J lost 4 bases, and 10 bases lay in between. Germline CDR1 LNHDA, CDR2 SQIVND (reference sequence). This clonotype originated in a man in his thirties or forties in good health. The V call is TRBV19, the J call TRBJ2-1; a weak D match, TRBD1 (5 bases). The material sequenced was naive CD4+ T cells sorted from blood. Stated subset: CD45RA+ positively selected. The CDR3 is CASSQGYNEQFF. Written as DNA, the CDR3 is TGTGCCAGCAGCCAGGGTTACAATGAGCAGTTCTTC. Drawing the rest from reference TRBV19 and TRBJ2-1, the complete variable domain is DGGITQSPKYLFRKEGQNVTLSCEQNLNHDAMYWYRQDPGQGLRLIYYSQIVNDFQKGDIAEGYSVSREKKESFPLTVTSAQKNPTAFYLCASSQGYNEQFFGPGTRLTVL.